This T cell receptor beta chain was identified during a study of shared clonotypes between healthy human individuals. On the study more broadly: Donor ages ranged 18 to 49 years: a couple of women, a few men.

Study-wide results and caveats: Sorted-subset sequencing was shown by rarefaction to be incomplete despite large depth.

This CDR3 has 17 residues. Germline V gene sequence: CDR1 SGHVS, CDR2 FQNEAQ. V was shortened by 7 bases and J by 4 bases, with 23 bases between the two germline ends. Generated by immunoSEQ multiplex PCR, the TCRdb table keeps only in-frame clones and is missing some. This sample yields some 2.4 million clones, of which 93% are seen a single time; 0.35% to 0.45% belongs to the top ten. This clone was seen a single time. Antigen unknown. Sequencing input: naive CD4+ T cells from PBMCs. Subset described: CD45RA+ positively selected. The TCR sequence derives from a man between 18 and 29 years old in good health. Some clones in this sample may be carry-over from other donors' samples. This chain joins TRBV7-8 and TRBJ1-5, with D hard to call. This CDR3 reads CASTKIGSGKINQPQHF. The CDR3 region has the DNA TGTGCCAGCACCAAAATAGGGTCCGGGAAGATAAATCAGCCCCAGCATTTT.